This entry lists 19 T cell receptor beta chains sequenced from one sample in a study of T cell repertoires in cytomegalovirus infection. These receptors' antigens are unknown. TCRdb redid the calling of the reads with MiXCR, one entry per CDR3 protein. This sample has a few hundred thousand distinct CDR3 sequences, with more than 20% found just once. Source: cultured PBMCs, taken from culture after CMV antigen stimulation. These TCRs come from a human donor in good health (CMV status not recorded). Some clones in this sample may be carry-over from other donors' samples.

Ten or more counts support this clonotype. The rearrangement uses TRBV20-1 and TRBJ1-1, with D unclear. V lost 1 base to trimming and J lost 4 bases, with 10 bases between them. Germline V gene data show CDR1 as DFQATT and CDR2 as SNEGSKA (reference sequence). This CDR3 has 13 residues. In nucleotides, the CDR3 is TGCAGTGCTAGAGCCTCTCTCCCCACTGAAGCTTTCTTT. It specifies CSARASLPTEAFF.

Many counts were recorded for this clonotype. V gene TRBV7-8 combines with J gene TRBJ2-2; 11 bases are shared with TRBD1. The CDR3 contains 15 residues. Germline V lookup: CDR1 SGHVS, CDR2 FQNEAQ. The V gene end was trimmed by 4 bases and the J gene end by 4 bases; junction bases not matched to a gene: 2. DNA for the CDR3: TGTGCCAGCAGCTCCGGGACAGGGGGCACCGGGGAGCTGTTTTTT. Protein product: CASSSGTGGTGELFF.

The chain couples TRBV28 to TRBJ2-7; 7 positions match TRBD2. V lost 6 bases and J lost 1; bases outside the gene matches: 9. Germline lookup yields CDR1 MDHEN and CDR2 SYDVKM. The CDR3 covers 15 residues. CDR3 in DNA: TGTGCCAGCAGCCCCTACCCGGGGGGATCCTACGAGCAGTACTTC. Translating gives CASSPYPGGSYEQYF.

The chain carries TRBV7-2 and TRBJ1-5; 7 bases match TRBD1. The V gene end was trimmed by 4 bases and the J gene end by 7 bases; junction bases not matched to a gene: 4. This CDR3 is 13 amino acids long. Germline V CDR1 and CDR2: SGHTA, FQGNSA. The CDR3 spells CASSSQGRQPQHF. DNA of the CDR3: TGTGCCAGCAGCTCACAGGGGAGGCAGCCCCAGCATTTT.

The genes are TRBV6-6 and TRBJ1-2, with D possibly being TRBD1 (6 bases). Germline CDR1 and CDR2: MNHNY and SVGAGI (reference sequence). The CDR3 extends over 16 amino acids. V gave up 0 bases and J gave up 5 bases, with 16 bases separating them. The CDR3 is CASSYSLGGGGYGYTF. The CDR3 DNA reads TGTGCCAGCAGTTACTCCCTGGGGGGCGGTGGATATGGCTACACCTTC.

This clonotype has more than one count but fewer than ten. The rearrangement uses TRBV27 and TRBJ2-5; the D gene is possibly TRBD1 (5 bases). This CDR3 region has 14 residues. CDR1 MNHEY and CDR2 SMNVEV come from the germline V gene (reference sequence). V was trimmed by 8 bases and J by 5 bases, leaving 18 bases between them. In nucleotides, the CDR3 is TGTGCCAGCGGCGAGTTAGGGGCAATGGAGACCCAGTACTTC. This encodes CASGELGAMETQYF.

This clonotype was detected many times. The CDR3 DNA follows: TGTGCCAGCAGCGACAGAATGAACACTGAAGCTTTCTTT. It encodes CASSDRMNTEAFF. This sequence joins TRBV5-6 and TRBJ1-1; weak D call: TRBD1 (5 bases). This CDR3 spans 13 amino acids. V gave up 4 bases and J gave up 0 bases, with 7 bases separating them. Germline CDR1 and CDR2: SGHDT and YYEEEE.

This clonotype was seen more than once but under ten times. The rearrangement uses TRBV7-2 and TRBJ1-2; D gene uncertain. Germline CDR1 SGHTA, CDR2 FQGNSA. V lost 2 bases, J lost 7 bases, and 17 bases lay in between. The CDR3 contains 15 residues. This CDR3 is CASSLISPLAGGYTF. CDR3 nucleotide sequence: TGTGCCAGCAGCTTAATCTCTCCTCTGGCGGGTGGCTACACCTTC.

This clonotype appeared a single time. A read error may be the cause here, since a much bigger clone is one base away. The V gene is TRBV7-2, the J gene TRBJ2-2; TRBD2 might be the D (6 bases). The CDR3 runs to 16 residues. V lost 5 bases and J lost 0, with 13 bases in between. Germline lookup yields CDR1 SGHTA and CDR2 FQGNSA. The CDR3 spells CASSPRGLPNTGELFF. The CDR3 DNA reads TGTGCCAGCAGCCCCCGGGGACTGCCGAACACCGGGGAGCTGTTTTTT.

This chain joins TRBV19 and TRBJ2-4; no reliable D call. Trimming cost V 8 bases and J 0 bases, with 14 bases left between them. This CDR3 spans 15 amino acids. Germline lookup yields CDR1 LNHDA and CDR2 SQIVND (reference sequence). This chain's CDR3 is CASAIGAIAKNIQYF. For the CDR3, the DNA is TGTGCCAGTGCTATTGGAGCAATAGCCAAAAACATTCAGTACTTC.

In DNA, the CDR3 is TGCAGTGCTAGAGATGGTAGCGGGAGAACGGTAGAGACCCAGTACTTC. Protein product: CSARDGSGRTVETQYF. This chain joins TRBV20-1 and TRBJ2-5, with TRBD2 matching over 9 bases. The CDR3 extends over 16 amino acids. V lost 0 bases and J lost 4; bases outside the gene matches: 9. In germline, CDR1 is DFQATT, CDR2 SNEGSKA (reference sequence).

J is TRBJ2-1 and V is TRBV5-1; D is ambiguous. Trimming took off 8 bases at V and 2 bases at J, with 14 bases between the two ends. Germline CDR1 SGHRS, CDR2 YFSETQ. This CDR3 is built from 14 residues. CDR3 bases: TGCGCCAGAGCTCCATTGAGGCCCTACAATGAGCAGTTCTTC. Protein sequence: CARAPLRPYNEQFF.

This sequence joins TRBV24-1 and TRBJ2-1, with 8 bases fitting TRBD2. Per the germline V gene, CDR1 is KGHDR and CDR2 is SFDVKD. The J segment lost 5 bases and the V segment lost 1 base, leaving 3 bases of the junction unmatched. CDR3 size: 15 residues. In DNA, the CDR3 is TGTGCCACCAGTGATTTACTAGCGGCCGACAATGAGCAGTTCTTC. This translates into CATSDLLAADNEQFF.

This clonotype was observed a handful of times. The genes are TRBV27 and TRBJ2-1; D might be TRBD1 (6 bases). This CDR3 is built from 17 residues. Trimming left V 0 bases short and J 2 bases short, with 14 bases between. Per germline, CDR1 MNHEY and CDR2 SMNVEV (reference sequence). The CDR3 DNA reads TGTGCCAGCAGTTTATCGAAAGGGGGTGCCCCCTACAATGAGCAGTTCTTC. Amino acids: CASSLSKGGAPYNEQFF.

This clonotype was seen only a few times. The genes are TRBV5-5 and TRBJ2-4; 9 nucleotides agree with TRBD2. The CDR3 runs to 19 residues. Germline V gives CDR1 SGHKS, CDR2 YYEKEE (reference sequence). Trimming at V came to 4 bases and at J to 1 base, leaving 15 bases not matched to a gene. The CDR3 DNA is TGTGCCAGCAGCCCGTTGCAGGCGGGAGGGCCTCAGGCCAAAAACATTCAGTACTTC. The encoded protein is CASSPLQAGGPQAKNIQYF.

The V call is TRBV6-2 or TRBV6-3, the J call TRBJ1-1; possible D gene TRBD1, 5 bases. From germline, CDR1 is MNHEY and CDR2 SVGEGT. V was clipped by 6 bases and J by 6 bases, with 14 bases between them. The CDR3 is 13 amino acids. This CDR3 reads CASRGTAEAEAFF. In nucleotides, the CDR3 is TGTGCCAGCAGGGGGACGGCGGAGGCTGAAGCTTTCTTT.

This chain joins TRBV4-3 and TRBJ2-1, with a tentative D call TRBD2 (6 bases). Germline assignment: CDR1 LGHNA and CDR2 YSLEER. Trimming left V 2 bases short and J 0 bases short, with 8 bases between. This CDR3 is 15 amino acids long. CDR3: CASSQLASSYNEQFF. CDR3 sequence (DNA): TGCGCCAGCAGCCAACTAGCGAGCTCCTACAATGAGCAGTTCTTC.

The chain combines TRBV4-1 with TRBJ1-2; maybe TRBD1 (5 bases). This CDR3 region has 17 residues. Trimming removed 0 bases at V and 3 bases at J, with 17 bases between. The V gene's germline CDR1 is MGHRA and CDR2 YSYEKL. The CDR3 DNA is TGCGCCAGCAGCCAAGAGGGGAAGGCAGGGTCGGACTATGGCTACACCTTC. It codes for CASSQEGKAGSDYGYTF.

The V gene is TRBV6-2 or TRBV6-3, the J gene TRBJ2-5; 13 nucleotides line up with TRBD2. V lost 7 bases to trimming and J lost 4 bases; unmatched junction nucleotides: 21. The CDR3 is made up of 20 amino acids. Germline CDR1 reads MNHEY; CDR2 reads SVGEGT. CDR3 nucleotide sequence: TGTGCCAGCACCAGACAGCCACCCGGGACTAGCGGGACGAATGCAGAGACCCAGTACTTC. Translating gives CASTRQPPGTSGTNAETQYF.